The 17 T cell receptor beta chains given below trace back to one sample, sequenced in a study of blood T cell repertoires in COVID-19. The table came from immunoSEQ multiplex PCR; TCRdb's copy has only in-frame clones and leaves some out. The sample holds tens of thousands of clones, approximately 83% seen once. The sequenced sample was peripheral blood. The receptors were gathered from a woman in her fifties or sixties with acute or convalescent COVID-19.

This chain uses TRBV9 with TRBJ1-1, with D possibly TRBD1 on 5 matching bases. The CDR3 is made up of 16 amino acids. Per the germline V gene, CDR1 is SGDLS and CDR2 is YYNGEE. The V end lost 0 bases, the J end lost 0 bases, and 12 bases lay between the germline ends. CDR3 amino acids: CASSVGGGTMNTEAFF. The CDR3, as DNA: TGTGCCAGCAGCGTAGGCGGGGGTACGATGAACACTGAAGCTTTCTTT.

The CDR3 region has the DNA TGTGCCAGCAGTTACTCGCGACAGGCAGATACGCAGTATTTT. It translates to CASSYSRQADTQYF. The genes are TRBV6-5 and TRBJ2-3; possible D gene TRBD1, 6 bases. The V gene's germline CDR1 is MNHEY and CDR2 SVGAGI. The V gene lost 0 bases and the J gene lost 4 bases, with 8 bases spanning the gap. This CDR3 comprises 14 residues.

The chain combines TRBV5-5 with TRBJ2-1; D is perhaps TRBD1 (5 bases). Germline V gene data show CDR1 as SGHKS and CDR2 as YYEKEE (reference sequence). The CDR3 sequence is 14 residues long. V lost 5 bases and J 8 bases, leaving 17 bases between the germline ends. The CDR3 here is CASRSYQGYHEQFF. In DNA form, the CDR3 reads TGTGCCAGCAGGTCATATCAGGGTTATCATGAGCAGTTCTTC.

The rearrangement uses TRBV7-2 and TRBJ2-7; D perhaps matches TRBD2 (5 bases). CDR1 is SGHTA, CDR2 FQGNSA, per germline. V dropped 4 bases and J dropped 7 bases, with 17 bases sitting between them. CDR3 length equals 14 residues. DNA for the CDR3: TGTGCCAGCAGCTCTAGCACGGCGGTGGGGGAGCAGTACTTC. Its protein product is CASSSSTAVGEQYF.

Concerning this clone itself: A read error may produce the germline difference seen at one junction end. The chain uses TRBV19 and TRBJ1-1; D is ambiguous. The length of the CDR3 is 15 residues. Germline lookup yields CDR1 LNHDA and CDR2 SQIVND (reference sequence). The CDR3 DNA reads TGTGCCAGTAGTCTAGACCGTACACTGAACACTGAAGCTTTCTTT. This gives the protein CASSLDRTLNTEAFF.

The chain combines TRBV7-9 with TRBJ1-2; D is uncertain. In germline, CDR1 is SEHNR, CDR2 FQNEAQ (reference sequence). CDR3 length: 14 amino acids. Deletions cut 5 bases from V and 7 bases from J, with 17 bases between. CDR3 coding DNA: TGTGCCAGCAGCCCGGGTTCCACTATTCGTGGCTACACCTTC. Protein product: CASSPGSTIRGYTF.

A few counts support this clone. The chain combines TRBV5-5 with TRBJ1-1, with D hard to call. The germline V gene has CDR1 SGHKS and CDR2 YYEKEE (reference sequence). V lost 0 bases to trimming and J lost 3 bases, with 6 bases between them. This CDR3 is built from 13 residues. The CDR3, as DNA: TGTGCCAGCAGCTTGGGAACAGACACTGAAGCTTTCTTT. Translating gives CASSLGTDTEAFF.

This clone is judged medium-sized. This chain connects TRBV6-5 to TRBJ1-2; D is unresolved. Germline lookup yields CDR1 MNHEY and CDR2 SVGAGI. The CDR3 has 13 residues. Trimming pared 7 bases from V and 6 bases from J, leaving 15 bases between. The CDR3 loop reads CASTFPVENGYTF. The DNA of the CDR3 is TGTGCCAGCACCTTCCCTGTGGAGAATGGCTACACCTTC.

The chain combines TRBV14 with TRBJ2-7; the D gene is possibly TRBD2 (6 bases). The V gene's germline CDR1 is SGHDN and CDR2 FVKESK. Trimming took off 3 bases at V and 9 bases at J, with 15 bases between the two ends. The CDR3 is 13 residues long. CDR3 sequence reads: CASSQYERGGQYF. In DNA, the CDR3 is TGTGCCAGCAGCCAGTATGAAAGGGGAGGGCAGTACTTC.

There are a few counts of this clone. V gene TRBV19 combines with J gene TRBJ1-6, with D perhaps matching TRBD1 (6 bases). CDR3 length equals 15 residues. Germline V gives CDR1 LNHDA, CDR2 SQIVND (reference sequence). V was cut by 4 bases and J by 7 bases, with 14 bases left in between. In DNA, the CDR3 is TGTGCCAGTAGTAGGGGTGGACAGTGGAATTCACCCCTCCACTTT. Encoded protein: CASSRGGQWNSPLHF.

The chain combines TRBV7-8 with TRBJ1-1; 7 bases align to TRBD1. The germline V gene has CDR1 SGHVS and CDR2 FQNEAQ. The length of the CDR3 is 12 residues. Unmatched junction bases numbered 7, after V lost 4 bases and J lost 11 bases. The CDR3 region is CASSSRGGEAFF. CDR3 DNA sequence: TGTGCCAGCAGCTCGAGAGGGGGCGAGGCTTTCTTT.

This chain connects TRBV12-3 or TRBV12-4 to TRBJ1-1; D possibly corresponds to TRBD1 (6 bases). The CDR3 contains 13 residues. V was cut by 6 bases and J by 8 bases, with 16 bases left in between. The DNA of the CDR3 is TGTGCCAGCAGCCTCGGGGGGCTGGCGGAAGCTTTCTTT. This gives the protein CASSLGGLAEAFF.

The V and J genes are TRBV11-1 and TRBJ2-7; TRBD1 aligns across 12 bases. The trim removed 5 bases at V and 7 bases at J, leaving 9 bases unmatched. Germline V gene sequence: CDR1 SGHAT, CDR2 FQDESV (reference sequence). The CDR3 length is 15 residues. The CDR3 bases are TGTGCCAGCAGCCCCAGGGACAGGGGGCAAGGGGAGCAGTACTTC. It specifies CASSPRDRGQGEQYF.

This clone is a singleton in its sample. The genes are TRBV25-1 and TRBJ1-5; weak D call: TRBD1 (6 bases). Germline loops: CDR1 MGHDK, CDR2 SYGVNS. This CDR3 comprises 13 residues. V was pared by 9 bases and J by 3 bases, with 12 bases between. The chain's CDR3 is CARTGSINQPQHF. The CDR3 DNA reads as TGTGCCAGAACAGGGTCGATCAATCAGCCCCAGCATTTT.

The rearrangement links TRBV7-2 to TRBJ2-2, with 7 bases matching TRBD1. CDR3 length equals 15 residues. Germline V gene data show CDR1 as SGHTA and CDR2 as FQGNSA. V lost 5 bases to trimming and J lost 2 bases; unmatched junction nucleotides: 5. The CDR3 DNA sequence: TGTGCCAGCAGCCCGGACAGGCTTAACACCGGGGAGCTGTTTTTT. It translates to CASSPDRLNTGELFF.

A few counts support this clone. This sequence joins TRBV9 and TRBJ1-4; 9 nucleotides agree with TRBD1. Germline V gives CDR1 SGDLS, CDR2 YYNGEE. V trimming: 4 bases; J trimming: 4 bases; junction bases outside the gene matches: 5. The CDR3 loop spans 15 amino acids. The CDR3 DNA is TGTGCCAGCAGCTTAACAGGGGGCGGTAATGAAAAACTGTTTTTT. Translation gives CASSLTGGGNEKLFF.

DNA of the CDR3: TGTGCCAGCAGTTACGGTCTAGGCCGAACTGAAGCTTTCTTT. Protein: CASSYGLGRTEAFF. The chain couples TRBV6-5 to TRBJ1-1, with no clear D. CDR1 and CDR2 from the germline V gene are MNHEY and SVGAGI. With 2 bases removed from V and 5 bases from J, the gap between germline ends came to 12 bases. This CDR3 region has 14 residues.